Described below is a single T cell receptor (beta chain) sequence and its context. Its antigen is unknown. The data were obtained in a study of shared clonotypes between healthy human individuals. Trimming took off 6 bases at V and 2 bases at J, with 13 bases between the two ends. Looked up from germline, CDR1 is SGHRS and CDR2 is YFSETQ. The CDR3 has 14 amino acids. Sequencing used immunoSEQ multiplex PCR; TCRdb keeps in-frame clones, though not all of them. The sample shows approximately 2.5 million clones, over 85% of them seen only once. Study observations and caveats: An expected dependence of interdonor clonotype sharing on sequencing depth was noted.

The chain combines TRBV5-1 with TRBJ2-3; D ambiguous. Source material: naive CD4+ T cells from PBMCs. Subset described: CD45RA+ positively selected. The sequence was obtained from a man between 18 and 35 years old in good health. Some clones in this sample may be carry-over from other donors' samples. The CDR3 here is CASTPYILTDTQYF. CDR3 nucleotides: TGCGCCAGCACTCCGTACATCCTCACAGATACGCAGTATTTT.